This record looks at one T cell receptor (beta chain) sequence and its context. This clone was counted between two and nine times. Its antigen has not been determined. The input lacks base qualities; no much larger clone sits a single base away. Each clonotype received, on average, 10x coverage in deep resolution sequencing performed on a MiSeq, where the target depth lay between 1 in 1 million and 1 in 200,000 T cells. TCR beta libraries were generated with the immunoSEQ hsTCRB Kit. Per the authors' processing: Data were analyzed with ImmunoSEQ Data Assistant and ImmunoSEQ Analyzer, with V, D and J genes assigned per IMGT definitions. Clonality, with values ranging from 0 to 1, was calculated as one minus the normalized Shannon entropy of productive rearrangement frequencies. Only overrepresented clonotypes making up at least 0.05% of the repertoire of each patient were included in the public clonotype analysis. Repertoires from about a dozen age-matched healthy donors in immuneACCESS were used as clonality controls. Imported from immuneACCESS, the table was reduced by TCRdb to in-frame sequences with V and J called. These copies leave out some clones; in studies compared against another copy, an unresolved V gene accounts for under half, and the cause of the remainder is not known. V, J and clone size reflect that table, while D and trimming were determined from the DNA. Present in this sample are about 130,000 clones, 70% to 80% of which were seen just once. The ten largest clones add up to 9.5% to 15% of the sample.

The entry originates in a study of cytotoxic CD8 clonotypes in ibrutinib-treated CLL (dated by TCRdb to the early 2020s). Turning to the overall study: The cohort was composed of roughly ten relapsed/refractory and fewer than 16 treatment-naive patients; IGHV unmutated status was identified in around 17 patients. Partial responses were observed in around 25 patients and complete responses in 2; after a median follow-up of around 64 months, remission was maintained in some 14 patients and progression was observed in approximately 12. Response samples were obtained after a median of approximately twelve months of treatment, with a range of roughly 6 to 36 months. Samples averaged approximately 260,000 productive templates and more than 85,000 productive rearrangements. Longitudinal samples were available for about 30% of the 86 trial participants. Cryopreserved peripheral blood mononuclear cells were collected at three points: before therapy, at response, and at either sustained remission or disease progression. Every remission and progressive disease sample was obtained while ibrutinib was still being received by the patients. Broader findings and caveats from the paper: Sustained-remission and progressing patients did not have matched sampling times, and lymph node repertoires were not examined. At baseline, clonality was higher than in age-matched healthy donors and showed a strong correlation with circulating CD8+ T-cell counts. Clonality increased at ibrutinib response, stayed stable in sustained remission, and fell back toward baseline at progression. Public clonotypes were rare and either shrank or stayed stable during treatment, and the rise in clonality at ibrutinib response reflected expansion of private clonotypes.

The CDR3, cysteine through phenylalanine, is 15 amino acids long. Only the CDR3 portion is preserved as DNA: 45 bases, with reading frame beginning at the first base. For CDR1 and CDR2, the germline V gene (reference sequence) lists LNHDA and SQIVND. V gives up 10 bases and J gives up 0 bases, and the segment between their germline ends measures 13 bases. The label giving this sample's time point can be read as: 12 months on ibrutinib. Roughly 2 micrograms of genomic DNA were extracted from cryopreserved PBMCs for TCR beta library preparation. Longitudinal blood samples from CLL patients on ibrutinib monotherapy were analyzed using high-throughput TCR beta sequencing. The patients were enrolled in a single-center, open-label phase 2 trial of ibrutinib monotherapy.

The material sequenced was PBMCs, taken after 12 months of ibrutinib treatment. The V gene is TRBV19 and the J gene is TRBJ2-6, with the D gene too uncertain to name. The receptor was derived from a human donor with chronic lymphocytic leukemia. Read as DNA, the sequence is TGTGCCACCCAACCGGAACACTCTGGGGCCAACGTCCTGACTTTC. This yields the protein CATQPEHSGANVLTF.